Presented here are 30 T cell receptor beta chains from one specimen sequenced in a study of T cells in localized non-small cell lung cancer. Clones were read by immunoSEQ multiplex PCR, and TCRdb kept only the in-frame ones, dropping some. The sample lists about 60,000 clones; roughly 90% were seen once. Material: peripheral blood, obtained before any cancer treatment. The receptors shown here come from a woman between 40 and 69 years old with stage I lung adenocarcinoma.

The chain employs TRBV28 and TRBJ1-2; the D gene is possibly TRBD1 (6 bases). Germline V lookup: CDR1 MDHEN, CDR2 SYDVKM. The CDR3 contains 15 residues. The V and J ends lost 1 base and 3 bases respectively, with 12 bases between them. CDR3 residues: CASSLSGQGHYGYTF. For the CDR3, the DNA is TGTGCCAGCAGTTTATCGGGGCAGGGGCACTATGGCTACACCTTC.

The rearrangement uses TRBV18 and TRBJ1-5, with D possibly being TRBD1 (5 bases). Trimming stripped 2 bases from V and 8 bases from J, with 10 bases between. Germline loops: CDR1 KGHSH, CDR2 LQKENI. This CDR3 has 13 residues. CDR3 sequence (DNA): TGTGCCAGCTCACCAACGGGGCAGGAGCCCCAGCATTTT. The encoded protein is CASSPTGQEPQHF. Supplemented by reference TRBV18 and TRBJ1-5, the full variable domain reads NAGVMQNPRHLVRRRGQEARLRCSPMKGHSHVYWYRQLPEEGLKFMVYLQKENIIDESGMPKERFSAEFPKEGPSILRIQQVVRGDSAAYFCASSPTGQEPQHFGDGTRLSIL.

V gene TRBV7-2 combines with J gene TRBJ2-7; D is unclear. V was shortened by 0 bases and J by 6 bases, with 3 bases between the two germline ends. Per germline, CDR1 SGHTA and CDR2 FQGNSA. The CDR3 spans 11 residues. This chain's CDR3 is CASSLAGEQYF. The DNA for the CDR3 is TGTGCCAGCAGCTTAGCGGGCGAGCAGTACTTC.

This chain links TRBV19 with TRBJ2-3; D not resolved. Germline V gene sequence: CDR1 LNHDA, CDR2 SQIVND (reference sequence). This CDR3 comprises 12 residues. V lost 5 bases, J lost 7 bases, and 10 bases lay in between. The CDR3 reads CASSAVRHTQYF. CDR3 in DNA: TGTGCCAGTAGTGCGGTCCGACATACGCAGTATTTT.

This clone was detected once. The rearrangement links TRBV10-3 to TRBJ2-7; TRBD1 aligns across 12 bases. The germline CDR1 and CDR2 sequences are ENHRY and SYGVKD. After removal of 6 bases from V and 5 bases from J, the junction contained 2 bases not matched to a gene. There are 13 residues in the CDR3. CDR3: CAIRGTGGDEQYF. The CDR3 DNA sequence: TGTGCCATCAGGGGGACAGGGGGCGACGAGCAGTACTTC.

The CDR3 DNA is TGCGCCAGCAGCCAAGGGGTCAGGGGAACAGATACGCAGTATTTT. Encoded protein: CASSQGVRGTDTQYF. The rearrangement links TRBV4-3 to TRBJ2-3; TRBD1 might be the D (6 bases). Looked up from germline, CDR1 is LGHNA and CDR2 is YSLEER. The CDR3 runs 15 residues. Trimming removed 1 base at V and 3 bases at J, with 11 bases between.

V usage is TRBV10-3 and J usage is TRBJ1-2; possibly TRBD1 for D (6 bases). Germline CDR1 reads ENHRY; CDR2 reads SYGVKD. The length of the CDR3 is 16 residues. Trimming shortened V by 6 bases and J by 4 bases, and 21 bases separated the two germline ends. The CDR3 DNA sequence: TGTGCCATCAGCGGTGGTGAGGGGAGAGGGGGCTATGGCTACACCTTC. Its translation is CAISGGEGRGGYGYTF.

The chain is built from TRBV7-9 and TRBJ1-4; D is undetermined. The CDR3 is 16 residues long. The germline CDR1 and CDR2 sequences are SEHNR and FQNEAQ (reference sequence). Trimming cost V 0 bases and J 8 bases, with 16 bases left between them. CDR3 nucleotides: TGTGCCAGCAGCTTAGCTTCCGGCCTAAACGGGGAAAAACTGTTTTTT. Its protein product is CASSLASGLNGEKLFF. The entire variable domain, with the rest obtained from reference TRBV7-9 and TRBJ1-4, is as follows: DTGVSQNPRHKITKRGQNVTFRCDPISEHNRLYWYRQTLGQGPEFLTYFQNEAQLEKSRLLSDRFSAERPKGSFSTLEIQRTEQGDSAMYLCASSLASGLNGEKLFFGSGTQLSVL.

CDR3 in amino acids: CASSVLAITDTQYF. The CDR3 coding sequence is TGTGCCAGCAGTGTGCTAGCGATCACAGATACGCAGTATTTT. The gene calls are TRBV28 and TRBJ2-3; possibly TRBD2 for D (6 bases). Germline CDR1 MDHEN, CDR2 SYDVKM. The CDR3 runs 14 residues. V lost 5 bases and J 2 bases, leaving 11 bases between the germline ends.

The sample holds one count of this clone. V and J are TRBV6-5 and TRBJ2-5, with D perhaps matching TRBD2 (6 bases). There are 15 residues in the CDR3. Trimming shortened V by 1 base and J by 4 bases, and 13 bases separated the two germline ends. CDR1 is MNHEY, CDR2 SVGAGI, per germline. CDR3 in DNA: TGTGCCAGCAGTTACTGGCTAGCCGGGAGAGAGACCCAGTACTTC. Translating it yields CASSYWLAGRETQYF.

V and J are TRBV6-5 and TRBJ1-6; a possible D gene is TRBD1 (5 bases). The germline CDR1 and CDR2 sequences are MNHEY and SVGAGI. This CDR3 comprises 14 residues. V was shortened by 6 bases and J by 9 bases, with 15 bases between the two germline ends. This CDR3 is CASRQGLGTSPLHF. The CDR3 nucleotides are TGTGCCAGCAGGCAGGGATTGGGGACTTCACCCCTCCACTTT.

The chain combines TRBV18 with TRBJ2-2; 12 bases are a match to TRBD1. Trimming at V came to 3 bases and at J to 6 bases, leaving 2 bases not matched to a gene. Germline loops: CDR1 KGHSH, CDR2 LQKENI. The CDR3 loop spans 15 amino acids. This CDR3 reads CASSPGQGAAGELFF. The CDR3 DNA reads TGTGCCAGCTCACCGGGACAGGGGGCAGCCGGGGAGCTGTTTTTT.

The rearrangement links TRBV6-1 to TRBJ1-1, with D hard to call. V was clipped by 1 base and J by 5 bases, with 8 bases between them. The germline CDR1 and CDR2 sequences are MNHNS and SASEGT. The CDR3 is 13 amino acids. The CDR3 loop reads CASSEEVGTEAFF. The CDR3 bases are TGTGCCAGCAGTGAAGAAGTGGGAACTGAAGCTTTCTTT.

The rearrangement links TRBV30 to TRBJ1-1, with D hard to call. V dropped 0 bases and J dropped 0 bases, with 8 bases sitting between them. This CDR3 spans 14 amino acids. Germline CDR1 is GTSNPN and CDR2 is SVGIG (reference sequence). CDR3 protein: CAWSVNTLNTEAFF. The DNA for the CDR3 is TGTGCCTGGAGTGTAAACACACTGAACACTGAAGCTTTCTTT.

This chain connects TRBV6-1 to TRBJ2-4; D possibly corresponds to TRBD1 (6 bases). The CDR3 sequence is 12 residues long. Looked up from germline, CDR1 is MNHNS and CDR2 is SASEGT. The V end was cut by 8 bases, the J end by 4 bases, with 9 bases between. CDR3 amino acids: CASDQGKNIQYF. The DNA of the CDR3 is TGTGCCAGCGATCAGGGGAAAAACATTCAGTACTTC.

The gene calls are TRBV7-2 and TRBJ2-1; possibly TRBD2 for D (5 bases). In germline, CDR1 is SGHTA, CDR2 FQGNSA. The ends were cut back, 2 bases at V and 9 bases at J, with 11 bases in the middle. This CDR3 contains 13 residues. The CDR3 nucleotides read TGTGCCAGCAGCTTATCCTTCGGAGGTGAGCAGTTCTTC. Translating it yields CASSLSFGGEQFF.

The rearrangement joins TRBV4-3 to TRBJ1-3, with D perhaps matching TRBD1 (5 bases). CDR1 LGHNA and CDR2 YSLEER come from the germline V gene. This CDR3 region has 15 residues. The V end lost 1 base, the J end lost 4 bases, and 11 bases lay between the germline ends. As DNA, the CDR3 is TGCGCCAGCAGCCAAGCAGGGTCCACAGGAAACACCATATATTTT. This translates into CASSQAGSTGNTIYF.

The genes are TRBV19 and TRBJ1-3; D is undetermined. Germline assignment: CDR1 LNHDA and CDR2 SQIVND (reference sequence). The V end was cut by 7 bases, the J end by 4 bases, with 14 bases between. This CDR3 spans 14 amino acids. CDR3 sequence reads: CASNLMGSGNTIYF. Here the CDR3 DNA reads TGTGCCAGTAACTTAATGGGATCGGGAAACACCATATATTTT.

V and J are TRBV5-5 and TRBJ1-6; 9 nucleotides line up with TRBD1. The V gene end was trimmed by 0 bases and the J gene end by 6 bases; junction bases not matched to a gene: 7. Germline-derived CDR1 and CDR2 are SGHKS and YYEKEE (reference sequence). The CDR3 covers 17 residues. The CDR3 protein is CASSLAPDRGFNSPLHF. DNA of the CDR3: TGTGCCAGCAGCTTGGCACCGGACAGGGGCTTTAATTCACCCCTCCACTTT. Based on the CDR3 plus reference TRBV5-5 and TRBJ1-6, the full variable domain is DAGVTQSPTHLIKTRGQQVTLRCSPISGHKSVSWYQQVLGQGPQFIFQYYEKEERGRGNFPDRFSARQFPNYSSELNVNALLLGDSALYLCASSLAPDRGFNSPLHFGNGTRLTVT.

This clone was seen a single time. V usage is TRBV5-1 and J usage is TRBJ2-7, with TRBD1 as a possible D gene (6 bases). V lost 0 bases, J lost 4 bases, and 17 bases lay in between. CDR1 is SGHRS and CDR2 is YFSETQ in the germline V gene. This CDR3 comprises 16 residues. The CDR3 sequence is CASSLGLQGKGYEQYF. DNA of the CDR3: TGCGCCAGCAGCTTGGGACTACAGGGAAAAGGGTACGAGCAGTACTTC.

The chain has TRBV9 and TRBJ2-1; TRBD2 aligns across 8 bases. This CDR3 has 18 amino acids. The germline V gene encodes CDR1 SGDLS and CDR2 YYNGEE. The J segment lost 7 bases and the V segment lost 0 bases, leaving 15 bases of the junction unmatched. The DNA for the CDR3 is TGTGCCAGCAGCGTAGGAGCGGGGGCCATCCTGGGGCGAAATGAGCAGTTCTTC. It translates to CASSVGAGAILGRNEQFF. Using reference TRBV9 and TRBJ2-1 for the parts outside the CDR3, the full variable domain is DSGVTQTPKHLITATGQRVTLRCSPRSGDLSVYWYQQSLDQGLQFLIQYYNGEERAKGNILERFSAQQFPDLHSELNLSSLELGDSALYFCASSVGAGAILGRNEQFFGPGTRLTVL.

This rearrangement joins TRBV4-2 to TRBJ1-1; 8 bases are shared with TRBD1. The V gene's germline CDR1 is LGHNA and CDR2 YNFKEQ. The V and J ends lost 5 bases and 7 bases, in that order; junction bases with no gene match: 3. This CDR3 spans 12 amino acids. The CDR3 here is CASSVGTGEAFF. The CDR3 DNA reads as TGTGCCAGCAGCGTGGGGACAGGTGAAGCTTTCTTT.

The chain employs TRBV19 and TRBJ1-5; D gene uncertain. Per germline, CDR1 LNHDA and CDR2 SQIVND (reference sequence). The V gene lost 6 bases and the J gene lost 7 bases, with 19 bases spanning the gap. This CDR3 is 15 amino acids long. In nucleotides, the CDR3 is TGTGCCAGTAGACCCGTTACGGGTACGGGGCAGCCCCAGCATTTT. Translating it yields CASRPVTGTGQPQHF.

The chain has TRBV7-9 and TRBJ1-2; maybe TRBD1 (6 bases). This CDR3 has 13 residues. CDR1 is SEHNR and CDR2 is FQNEAQ in the germline V gene (reference sequence). Trimming left V 5 bases short and J 6 bases short, with 13 bases between. Written as DNA, the CDR3 is TGTGCCAGCAGCCCCCAACAGGGAAATGGCTACACCTTC. Protein: CASSPQQGNGYTF.

The V gene is TRBV6-6, the J gene TRBJ2-7; D tentatively reads TRBD1 or TRBD2 (5 bases each). V shed 4 bases and J shed 6 bases, with 13 bases lying between them. The CDR3 length is 13 residues. Per germline, CDR1 MNHNY and CDR2 SVGAGI (reference sequence). This CDR3 reads CASSSRGTSEQYF. The CDR3, as DNA: TGTGCCAGCAGTTCACGAGGGACCAGCGAGCAGTACTTC.

This chain connects TRBV2 to TRBJ2-6; weak D call: TRBD1 (5 bases). The germline gives CDR1 SNHLY, CDR2 FYNNEI. There are 14 residues in the CDR3. V was pared by 4 bases and J by 4 bases, with 8 bases between. The CDR3 is CASSARTGANVLTF. In nucleotides, the CDR3 is TGTGCCAGCAGTGCCAGGACAGGGGCCAACGTCCTGACTTTC.

The gene calls are TRBV6-5 and TRBJ1-5; D call uncertain. V was cut by 4 bases and J by 10 bases, with 14 bases left in between. The CDR3 has 13 residues. From germline, CDR1 is MNHEY and CDR2 SVGAGI. The DNA for the CDR3 is TGTGCCAGCAGTTCTACCCGGAGCCGTCCCCAGCATTTT. This encodes CASSSTRSRPQHF.

The chain joins TRBV12-5 to TRBJ1-2; 7 bases line up with TRBD1. Germline trimming cut 0 bases from V and 10 bases from J; bases unmatched to any gene: 8. Per the germline V gene, CDR1 is LGHNT and CDR2 is FRNRAP. The CDR3 sequence is 14 residues long. The CDR3, as DNA: TGTGCTAGTGGTTTGGTCGACAGGGTATGGAACTACACCTTC. Encoded protein: CASGLVDRVWNYTF.

In the case of this clone: Sequence at one end of the junction differs from germline and may be a read error. This chain's CDR3 is CASSLGTGGSYEQYF. CDR3 bases: TGTGCTAGCAGCTTAGGGACAGGGGGCTCCTACGAGCAGTACTTC. The rearrangement joins TRBV7-7 to TRBJ2-7; 11 nucleotides align to TRBD1. The CDR3 has 15 amino acids. From germline, CDR1 is SSHAT and CDR2 FNYEAQ (reference sequence).

Comment on this clone: The junction and the germline gene differ at one end; a read error may be behind it. The genes are TRBV25-1 and TRBJ2-2, with D unresolved. Germline CDR1 is MGHDK and CDR2 is SYGVNS. This CDR3 spans 14 amino acids. The CDR3 region has the DNA TGTGCCAGCGGTGACCACTTCACGGAAGGGGAGCTGTTTTTT. Translation: CASGDHFTEGELFF.